This T cell receptor (beta chain) was documented in a study of CD4 T cells in relation to SARS-CoV-2 and coronaviruses. Uncultured naive and memory CD4+ T cells supplied DNA for deep TCR-beta sequencing. Method: immunoSEQ multiplex PCR; TCRdb's copy keeps in-frame clones and lacks some. The table includes about 56,000 clones, about 92% detected once. CDR1 is MGHRA and CDR2 is YSYEKL in the germline V gene. This CDR3 has 16 residues. Deletions cut 1 base from V and 1 base from J, with 13 bases between. The chain combines TRBV4-1 with TRBJ2-5, with D possibly being TRBD2 (5 bases). Material: naive CD4+ T cells from PBMCs. Regarding subset: naive CD4+ T cells isolated by negative enrichment. This receptor was obtained from an adult with COVID-19. The CDR3 DNA follows: TGCGCCAGCAGCCAAGTTATCGTCCTAGCCCAAGAGACCCAGTACTTC. This translates into CASSQVIVLAQETQYF.